The 5 T cell receptor beta chains below come from one sample, sequenced in a study of blood T cell repertoires in COVID-19. Sequencing was performed with immunoSEQ multiplex PCR; in TCRdb, only in-frame clones are kept and a portion is missing. The sample lists some 19,000 clones; roughly four fifths were seen once. Sequenced input: peripheral blood. These receptors were obtained from a human donor in a cohort sampled during active COVID-19.

The chain has TRBV7-2 and TRBJ1-1, with 7 bases fitting TRBD1. Trimming took 5 bases from V and 4 from J; bases not matched to a gene: 7. The germline V gene encodes CDR1 SGHTA and CDR2 FQGNSA. This CDR3 is 14 amino acids long. This CDR3 is CASSLQGRGTEAFF. The CDR3 nucleotides are TGTGCCAGCAGCCTACAGGGGCGGGGCACTGAAGCTTTCTTT.

This clone appeared once. The chain couples TRBV4-2 to TRBJ2-7; D is perhaps TRBD2 (5 bases). V was trimmed by 1 base and J by 3 bases, leaving 10 bases between them. The CDR3 consists of 14 residues. Germline-derived CDR1 and CDR2 are LGHNA and YNFKEQ. Written as DNA, the CDR3 is TGTGCCAGCAGCCAAGTAGGGAGCCGCTACGAGCAGTACTTC. Its protein is CASSQVGSRYEQYF.

The rearrangement links TRBV7-3 to TRBJ2-5; D might be TRBD2 (5 bases). The CDR3 spans 14 residues. The germline V gene encodes CDR1 SGHTA and CDR2 FQGTGA. V was pared by 0 bases and J by 2 bases, with 7 bases between. CDR3 sequence: CASSLTGSQETQYF. CDR3 DNA sequence: TGTGCCAGCAGCTTAACGGGGAGTCAAGAGACCCAGTACTTC. Complete variable domain (other parts from reference TRBV7-3 and TRBJ2-5): GAGVSQTPSNKVTEKGKYVELRCDPISGHTALYWYRQSLGQGPEFLIYFQGTGAADDSGLPNDRFFAVRPEGSVSTLKIQRTERGDSAVYLCASSLTGSQETQYFGPGTRLLVL.

The V and J genes are TRBV5-4 and TRBJ2-1, with TRBD2 matching over 11 bases. J gave up 5 bases and V 4 bases, and 5 bases lay outside the gene matches. Germline-derived CDR1 and CDR2 are SGHNT and YYREEE (reference sequence). The CDR3 totals 15 residues. CDR3 in DNA: TGTGCCAGCAGCCCGGGACTAGCGGTTAACAATGAGCAGTTCTTC. Its translation: CASSPGLAVNNEQFF.

This clone is a singleton in its sample. V gene TRBV5-1 combines with J gene TRBJ1-6; 11 bases map to TRBD1. The CDR3 has 16 residues. Germline V gene sequence: CDR1 SGHRS, CDR2 YFSETQ. The junction had 6 bases not matched to a gene; V was cut back by 0 bases and J by 10 bases. CDR3 in DNA: TGCGCCAGCAGCTTGGGGGACAGGGGGTCAGGGTCACCCCTCCACTTT. This codes for CASSLGDRGSGSPLHF. Full variable domain (missing parts from reference TRBV5-1 and TRBJ1-6): KAGVTQTPRYLIKTRGQQVTLSCSPISGHRSVSWYQQTPGQGLQFLFEYFSETQRNKGNFPGRFSGRQFSNSRSEMNVSTLELGDSALYLCASSLGDRGSGSPLHFGNGTRLTVT.